These 8 T cell receptor beta chains came from one sample sequenced in a study of blood T cells in healthy people across ages. A second PCR of roughly 7 to 11 cycles used a sample-barcoded 5' primer and a J-beta primer mix. TCRdb recomputed calls from the 5' RACE reads with MiXCR, one row per CDR3 protein. The sample yields roughly 1.4 million distinct CDR3 sequences, roughly 59% seen once. What was sequenced was blood. Source of these receptors: a man younger than 35 in good health.

The CDR3: CSAQGQGALETQYF. In nucleotides, the CDR3 is TGCAGTGCCCAAGGACAGGGGGCATTAGAGACCCAGTACTTC. The chain couples TRBV20-1 to TRBJ2-5; TRBD1 aligns across 11 bases. The germline V gene encodes CDR1 DFQATT and CDR2 SNEGSKA (reference sequence). V shed 6 bases and J 4 bases; nucleotides not matched to a gene: 7. CDR3 length: 14 amino acids.

This rearrangement joins TRBV20-1 to TRBJ2-5; TRBD1 matches 11 bases. The CDR3 totals 14 residues. CDR1 is DFQATT and CDR2 is SNEGSKA in the germline V gene (reference sequence). Trimming took 4 bases from V and 3 from J; bases not matched to a gene: 4. CDR3 in DNA: TGCAGTGCTATCTGGGACAGGGGGGAAGAGACCCAGTACTTC. Translation: CSAIWDRGEETQYF.

This chain joins TRBV20-1 and TRBJ1-4; possible D gene TRBD1, 5 bases. Germline V gene data show CDR1 as DFQATT and CDR2 as SNEGSKA (reference sequence). Trimming removed 0 bases at V and 6 bases at J, with 23 bases between. CDR3 length equals 18 residues. The CDR3 region has the DNA TGCAGTGCTAGAGATTTGGACCCCGCGGGGCCTGATTATGAAAAACTGTTTTTT. This sequence encodes CSARDLDPAGPDYEKLFF.

V gene TRBV6-5 combines with J gene TRBJ2-7; 13 bases align to TRBD2. The CDR3 loop spans 16 amino acids. Trimming took 2 bases from V and 2 from J; bases not matched to a gene: 3. Germline loops: CDR1 MNHEY, CDR2 SVGAGI. The CDR3 DNA follows: TGTGCCAGCAGTTACGGGACTAGCGGGGATACCTACGAGCAGTACTTC. Protein product: CASSYGTSGDTYEQYF.

The chain is built from TRBV7-2 and TRBJ1-5, with a possible D match to TRBD1 (5 bases). Per the germline V gene, CDR1 is SGHTA and CDR2 is FQGNSA. This CDR3 region has 16 residues. Trimming cost V 0 bases and J 3 bases, with 12 bases left between them. CDR3: CASSLAARGTNQPQHF. In DNA, the CDR3 is TGTGCCAGCAGCTTAGCCGCGCGGGGGACCAATCAGCCCCAGCATTTT. The variable domain in full, completed from reference TRBV7-2 and TRBJ1-5, reads GAGVSQSPSNKVTEKGKDVELRCDPISGHTALYWYRQSLGQGLEFLIYFQGNSAPDKSGLPSDRFSAERTGGSVSTLTIQRTQQEDSAVYLCASSLAARGTNQPQHFGDGTRLSIL.

This clonotype appeared a few times. The V call is TRBV10-2, the J call TRBJ2-2; D gene uncertain. Trimming removed 10 bases from V and 2 bases from J, with 5 bases in between. From germline, CDR1 is WSHSY and CDR2 SAAADI. CDR3 length equals 11 residues. In DNA form, the CDR3 reads TGCGCCAACCGAAACACCGGGGAGCTGTTTTTT. It encodes CANRNTGELFF.

The V gene is TRBV10-3, the J gene TRBJ2-7; D is possibly TRBD1 (6 bases). The V end lost 10 bases, the J end lost 3 bases, and 13 bases lay between the germline ends. This CDR3 is built from 12 residues. Per the germline V gene, CDR1 is ENHRY and CDR2 is SYGVKD. The CDR3 DNA reads as TGTGCCACTACAGGACAGAGCTACGAGCAGTACTTC. This gives the protein CATTGQSYEQYF.

J is TRBJ1-5 and V is TRBV12-3 or TRBV12-4; D might be TRBD1 (6 bases). Trimming pared 5 bases from V and 4 bases from J, leaving 18 bases between. This CDR3 spans 16 amino acids. CDR3 protein: CASSDLGTPENQPQHF. The CDR3 nucleotides read TGTGCCAGCAGTGACCTTGGGACACCCGAAAATCAGCCCCAGCATTTT.